These T cell receptor beta chains were read from a single sample in a study of blood T cell repertoires in COVID-19. TCRdb's copy holds only in-frame clones and misses some; the assay was immunoSEQ multiplex PCR. The data contain over 80,000 clones, about 71% of them singletons. The specimen was peripheral blood. All receptors derive from a woman between 45 and 65 years old with acute or convalescent COVID-19. The CDR3 runs from the conserved cysteine through the conserved F or W. Fields, in order: J gene, clone size, V gene, D gene, CDR3 protein, CDR3 DNA. A D gene is named only where the DNA matches it firmly. Some rows mark clone size as missing; the rest say once, few, many or name a class of expanded clone.

TRBJ2-5 NA TRBV7-8 TRBD2 CASSLGLAETQYF TGTGCCAGCAGCTTAGGACTAGCGGAGACCCAGTACTTC
TRBJ1-2 once TRBV28 TRBD1 CASSFLGTAYGYTF TGTGCCAGCAGTTTTCTCGGGACAGCCTATGGCTACACCTTC
TRBJ2-2 NA TRBV6-5 NA CASSTDYTGELFF TGTGCCAGCAGTACAGATTACACCGGGGAGCTGTTTTTT
TRBJ1-2 NA TRBV19 NA CASSIKAGANYGYTF TGTGCCAGTAGTATCAAGGCGGGAGCTAACTATGGCTACACCTTC
TRBJ1-2 NA TRBV24-1 TRBD1 CATSRDSHYGYTF TGTGCCACGTCCCGGGACAGCCACTATGGCTACACCTTC
TRBJ2-2 many TRBV27 NA CASSFGNTGELFF TGTGCCAGCAGTTTCGGGAACACCGGGGAGCTGTTTTTT
TRBJ2-3 NA TRBV2 NA CASSEGGGTQYF TGTGCCAGCAGTGAAGGAGGGGGTACGCAGTATTTT
TRBJ1-2 NA TRBV28 TRBD1 CASSLGQGLSGYTF TGTGCCAGCAGTTTAGGACAGGGACTAAGTGGCTACACCTTC
TRBJ2-3 NA TRBV10-3 NA CAISGVGNQDTQYF TGTGCCATCAGCGGGGTAGGGAATCAAGATACGCAGTATTTT
TRBJ1-5 NA TRBV7-9 TRBD1 CASSPGQPDQPQHF TGTGCCAGCAGCCCGGGACAGCCCGACCAGCCCCAGCATTTT
TRBJ2-1 NA TRBV6-1 NA CASSEYGQGPYNEQFF TGTGCCAGCAGTGAGTATGGGCAGGGCCCCTACAATGAGCAGTTCTTC
TRBJ2-1 NA TRBV28 NA CASKAAQYNNEQFF TGTGCCAGCAAGGCGGCTCAGTACAACAATGAGCAGTTCTTC
TRBJ1-1 NA TRBV18 TRBD1 CASSGQEKNTEAFF TGTGCCAGCTCCGGACAGGAGAAGAACACTGAAGCTTTCTTT
TRBJ2-3 NA TRBV6-1 NA CASSEYRDTDTQYF TGTGCCAGCAGTGAGTACCGGGACACAGATACGCAGTATTTT
TRBJ1-6 NA TRBV7-6 TRBD1 CASSSRDRGYNSPLHF TGTGCCAGCAGCTCCCGGGACAGGGGTTATAATTCACCCCTCCACTTT
TRBJ2-1 once TRBV11-2 TRBD2 CASSGFHRSGGVWDEQFF TGTGCCAGCAGCGGATTTCACCGTAGCGGGGGGGTCTGGGATGAGCAGTTCTTC
TRBJ1-2 NA TRBV4-3 NA CASSQDWQGNYGYTF TGCGCCAGCAGCCAAGATTGGCAGGGCAACTATGGCTACACCTTC
TRBJ1-1 NA TRBV7-3 NA CASSSQGRGDTEAFF TGTGCCAGCAGCTCACAGGGACGTGGTGACACTGAAGCTTTCTTT
TRBJ1-1 NA TRBV27 NA CASSLRGGNTEAFF TGTGCCAGCAGTTTGCGGGGGGGGAACACTGAAGCTTTCTTT
TRBJ1-4 NA TRBV7-9 TRBD1 CASSPDRPILMKFF TGTGCCAGCAGCCCGGACAGGCCGATCCTTATGAAGTTTTTT